Detailed here is one T cell receptor (beta chain). The CDR3 has 15 amino acids. From germline, CDR1 is SGHNT and CDR2 YENEEA. The sample originates from a study of tumor-infiltrating lymphocytes in primary liver carcinoma. From 450 to 600 ng total RNA, TCR beta cDNA was generated with a primer in the constant region. Modified slightly, ARM-PCR produced TCR beta libraries over three nested multiplex PCR rounds. TRBV1-TRBV30 forward primers paired with a C-beta reverse primer drove the first two PCR rounds, about 9 cycles each. TCRdb recomputed calls from the multiplex PCR reads with MiXCR, one row per CDR3 protein. Here the sample spans almost 200,000 distinct CDR3 sequences, approximately 64% being singletons. Unsorted whole blood yielded blood RNA, and germline DNA was extracted as well. Researchers reported drawing approximately 3.6 milliliters of peripheral blood before surgery.

The TCR comes from a woman in her sixties or seventies with primary liver carcinoma and hepatitis B virus infection. The sequencing input was peripheral blood. The rearrangement uses TRBV11-3 and TRBJ2-3, with TRBD2 matching over 9 bases. CDR3 nucleotides: TGTGTGAGCAGCTCGGGACTAGCTCGGGCAGATACGCAGTATTTT. It encodes CVSSSGLARADTQYF.